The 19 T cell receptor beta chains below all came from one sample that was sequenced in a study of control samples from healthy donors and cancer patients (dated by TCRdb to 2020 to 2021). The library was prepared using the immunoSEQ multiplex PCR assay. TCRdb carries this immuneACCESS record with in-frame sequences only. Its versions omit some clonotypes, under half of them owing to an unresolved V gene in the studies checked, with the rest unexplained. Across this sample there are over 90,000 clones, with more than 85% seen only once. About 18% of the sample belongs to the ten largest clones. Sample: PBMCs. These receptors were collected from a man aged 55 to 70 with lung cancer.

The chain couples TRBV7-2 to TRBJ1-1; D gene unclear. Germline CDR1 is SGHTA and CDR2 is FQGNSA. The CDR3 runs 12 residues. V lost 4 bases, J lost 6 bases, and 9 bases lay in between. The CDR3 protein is CASSSRGAEAFF. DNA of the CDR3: TGTGCCAGCAGCTCCAGAGGTGCTGAAGCTTTCTTT. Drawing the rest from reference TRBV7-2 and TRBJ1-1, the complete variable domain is GAGVSQSPSNKVTEKGKDVELRCDPISGHTALYWYRQSLGQGLEFLIYFQGNSAPDKSGLPSDRFSAERTGGSVSTLTIQRTQQEDSAVYLCASSSRGAEAFFGQGTRLTVV.

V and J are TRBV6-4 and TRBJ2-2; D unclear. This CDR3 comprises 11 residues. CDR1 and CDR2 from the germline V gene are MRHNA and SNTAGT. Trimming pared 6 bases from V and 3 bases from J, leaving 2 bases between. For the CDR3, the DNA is TGTGCCAGCAGCCACACCGGGGAGCTGTTTTTT. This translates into CASSHTGELFF.

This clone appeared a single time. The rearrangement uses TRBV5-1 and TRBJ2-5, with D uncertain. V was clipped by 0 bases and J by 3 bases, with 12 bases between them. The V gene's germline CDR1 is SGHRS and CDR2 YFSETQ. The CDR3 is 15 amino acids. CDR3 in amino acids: CASSLVSVSEETQYF. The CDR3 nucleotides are TGCGCCAGCAGCTTGGTTTCCGTGAGTGAAGAGACCCAGTACTTC.

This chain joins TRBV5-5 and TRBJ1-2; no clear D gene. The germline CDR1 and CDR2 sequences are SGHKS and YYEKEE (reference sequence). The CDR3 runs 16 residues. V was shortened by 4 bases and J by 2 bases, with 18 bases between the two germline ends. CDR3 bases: TGTGCCAGCAGCCCCCTTCCGAGCTTGGGGAACTATGGCTACACCTTC. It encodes CASSPLPSLGNYGYTF.

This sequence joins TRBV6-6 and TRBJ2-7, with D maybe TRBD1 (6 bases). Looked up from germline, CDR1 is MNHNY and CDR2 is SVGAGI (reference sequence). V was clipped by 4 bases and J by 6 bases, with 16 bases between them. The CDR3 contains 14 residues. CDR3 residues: CASSLTGGQSEQYV. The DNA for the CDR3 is TGTGCCAGCAGTTTGACAGGTGGGCAGTCCGAGCAGTACGTC.

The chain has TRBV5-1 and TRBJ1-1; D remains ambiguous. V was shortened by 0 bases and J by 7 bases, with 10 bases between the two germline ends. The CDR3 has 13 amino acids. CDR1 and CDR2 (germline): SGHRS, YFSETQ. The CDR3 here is CASSLDSTHEAFF. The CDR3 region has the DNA TGCGCCAGCAGCTTGGATTCGACCCATGAAGCTTTCTTT. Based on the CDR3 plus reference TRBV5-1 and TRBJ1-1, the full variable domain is KAGVTQTPRYLIKTRGQQVTLSCSPISGHRSVSWYQQTPGQGLQFLFEYFSETQRNKGNFPGRFSGRQFSNSRSEMNVSTLELGDSALYLCASSLDSTHEAFFGQGTRLTVV.

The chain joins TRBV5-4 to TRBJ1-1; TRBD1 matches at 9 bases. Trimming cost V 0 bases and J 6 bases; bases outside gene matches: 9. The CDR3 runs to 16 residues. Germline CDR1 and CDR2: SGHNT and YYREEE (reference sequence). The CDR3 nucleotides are TGTGCCAGCAGCTTGGGTGGGACAGGGTATTATGCTGAAGCTTTCTTT. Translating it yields CASSLGGTGYYAEAFF.

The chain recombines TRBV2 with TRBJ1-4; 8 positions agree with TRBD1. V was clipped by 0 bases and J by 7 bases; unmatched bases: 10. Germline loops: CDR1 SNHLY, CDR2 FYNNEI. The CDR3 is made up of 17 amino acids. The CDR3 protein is CASSEAVLAGGSEKLFF. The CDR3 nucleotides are TGTGCCAGCAGTGAAGCTGTTTTGGCAGGGGGCAGTGAAAAACTGTTTTTT.

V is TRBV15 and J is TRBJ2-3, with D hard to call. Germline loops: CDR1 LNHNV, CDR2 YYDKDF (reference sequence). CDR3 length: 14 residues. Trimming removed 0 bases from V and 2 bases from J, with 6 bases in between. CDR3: CATSRDRFTDTQYF. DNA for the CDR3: TGTGCCACCAGCAGAGATAGGTTCACAGATACGCAGTATTTT.

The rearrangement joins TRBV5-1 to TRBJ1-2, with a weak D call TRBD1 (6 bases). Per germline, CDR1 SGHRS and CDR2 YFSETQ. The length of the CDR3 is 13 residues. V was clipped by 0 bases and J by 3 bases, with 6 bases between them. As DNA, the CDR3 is TGCGCCAGCAGCTTGGAGGGGGACTATGGCTACACCTTC. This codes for CASSLEGDYGYTF.

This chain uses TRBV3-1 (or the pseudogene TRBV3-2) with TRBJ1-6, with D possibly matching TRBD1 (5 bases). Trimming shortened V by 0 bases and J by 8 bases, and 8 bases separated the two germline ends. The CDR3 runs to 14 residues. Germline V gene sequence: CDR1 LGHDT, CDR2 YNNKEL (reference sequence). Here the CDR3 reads CASSQDVGDSPLHF. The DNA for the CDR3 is TGTGCCAGCAGCCAAGACGTAGGGGATTCACCCCTCCACTTT.

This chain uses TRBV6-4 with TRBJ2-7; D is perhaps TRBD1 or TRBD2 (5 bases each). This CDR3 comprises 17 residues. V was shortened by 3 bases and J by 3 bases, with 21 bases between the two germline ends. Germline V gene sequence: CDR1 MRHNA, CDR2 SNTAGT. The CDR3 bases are TGTGCCAGCAGTGATATTTCGGGACCCTACGCGGACTACGAGCAGTACGTC. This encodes CASSDISGPYADYEQYV.

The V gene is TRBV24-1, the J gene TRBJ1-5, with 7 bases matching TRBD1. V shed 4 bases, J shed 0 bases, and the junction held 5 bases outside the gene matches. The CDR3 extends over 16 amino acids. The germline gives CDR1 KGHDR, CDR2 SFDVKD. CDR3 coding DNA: TGTGCCACCAGTGAAGAGGGACAGCCTAGCAATCAGCCCCAGCATTTT. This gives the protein CATSEEGQPSNQPQHF.

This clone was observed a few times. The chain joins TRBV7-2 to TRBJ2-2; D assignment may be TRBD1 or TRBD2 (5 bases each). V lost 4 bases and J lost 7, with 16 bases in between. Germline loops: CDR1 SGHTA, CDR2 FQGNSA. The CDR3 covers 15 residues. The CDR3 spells CASSSMTRGSGELFF. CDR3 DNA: TGTGCCAGCAGCTCAATGACGAGGGGCAGCGGGGAGCTGTTTTTT.

The CDR3 reads CASSRTPAGETQYF. Here the CDR3 DNA reads TGTGCCAGCAGTCGTACCCCGGCTGGGGAGACCCAGTACTTC. The chain combines TRBV6-5 with TRBJ2-5; D is uncertain. Germline V lookup: CDR1 MNHEY, CDR2 SVGAGI. Trimming took 5 bases from V and 5 from J, leaving 15 bases between them. This CDR3 spans 14 amino acids.

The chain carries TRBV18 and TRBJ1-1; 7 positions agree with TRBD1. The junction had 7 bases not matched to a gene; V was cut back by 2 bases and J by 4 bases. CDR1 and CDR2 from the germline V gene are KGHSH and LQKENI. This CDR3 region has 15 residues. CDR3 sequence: CASSPLRAGGTEAFF. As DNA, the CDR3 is TGTGCCAGCTCACCATTACGAGCAGGGGGCACTGAAGCTTTCTTT.

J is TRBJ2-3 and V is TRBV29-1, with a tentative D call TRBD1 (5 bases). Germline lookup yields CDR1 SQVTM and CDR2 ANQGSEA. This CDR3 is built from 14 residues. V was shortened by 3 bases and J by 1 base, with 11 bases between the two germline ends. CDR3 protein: CSVDTGIGTDTQYF. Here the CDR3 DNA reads TGCAGCGTTGATACAGGCATTGGCACAGATACGCAGTATTTT.

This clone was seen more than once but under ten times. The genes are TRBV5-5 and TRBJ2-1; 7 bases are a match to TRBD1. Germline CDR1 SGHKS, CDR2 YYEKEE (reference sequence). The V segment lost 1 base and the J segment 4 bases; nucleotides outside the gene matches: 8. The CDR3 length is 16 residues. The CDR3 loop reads CASSLRRQGDYNEQFF. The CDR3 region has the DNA TGTGCCAGCAGCTTGCGAAGACAGGGCGATTACAATGAGCAGTTCTTC.

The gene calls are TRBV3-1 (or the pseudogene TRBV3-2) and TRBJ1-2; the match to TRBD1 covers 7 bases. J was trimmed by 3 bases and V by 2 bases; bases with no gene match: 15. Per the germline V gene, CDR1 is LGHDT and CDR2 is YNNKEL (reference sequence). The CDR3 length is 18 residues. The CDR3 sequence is CASSQREGATLPDYGYTF. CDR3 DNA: TGTGCCAGCAGCCAAAGAGAGGGGGCTACCCTTCCCGACTATGGCTACACCTTC.